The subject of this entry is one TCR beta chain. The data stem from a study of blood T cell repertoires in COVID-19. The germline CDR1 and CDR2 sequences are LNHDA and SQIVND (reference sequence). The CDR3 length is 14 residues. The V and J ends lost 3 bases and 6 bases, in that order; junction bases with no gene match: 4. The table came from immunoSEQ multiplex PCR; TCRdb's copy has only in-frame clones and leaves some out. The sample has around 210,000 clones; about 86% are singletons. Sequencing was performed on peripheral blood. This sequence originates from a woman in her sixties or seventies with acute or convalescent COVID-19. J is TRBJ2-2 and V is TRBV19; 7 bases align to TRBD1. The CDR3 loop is CASSIGTVAGELFF. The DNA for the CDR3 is TGTGCCAGTAGTATCGGGACAGTCGCCGGGGAGCTGTTTTTT.